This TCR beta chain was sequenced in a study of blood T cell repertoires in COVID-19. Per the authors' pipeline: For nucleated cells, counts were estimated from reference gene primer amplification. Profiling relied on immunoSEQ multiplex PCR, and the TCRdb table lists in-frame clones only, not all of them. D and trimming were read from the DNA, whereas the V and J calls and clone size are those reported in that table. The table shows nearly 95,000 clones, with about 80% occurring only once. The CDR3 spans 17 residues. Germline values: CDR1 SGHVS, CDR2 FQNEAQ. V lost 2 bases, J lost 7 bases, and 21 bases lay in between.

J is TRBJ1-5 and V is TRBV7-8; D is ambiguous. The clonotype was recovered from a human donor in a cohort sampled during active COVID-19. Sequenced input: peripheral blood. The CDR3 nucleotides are TGTGCCAGCAGCTTAATCCCGGCGGGTAGTACGCCACAGCCCCAGCATTTT. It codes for CASSLIPAGSTPQPQHF.